Each of the 19 T cell receptor beta chains below was sequenced from the same sample in a study of T cell repertoires in cytomegalovirus infection. TCRdb passed the reads through MiXCR, listing each CDR3 protein once. The sample lists about 260,000 distinct CDR3 sequences, approximately 15% occurring once. Material for sequencing was PBMCs. These receptors were collected from a human donor in good health (CMV status not recorded). Some clones in this sample may be carry-over from other donors' samples.

In this sample, this clonotype turned up many times. The chain couples TRBV19 to TRBJ1-5; 7 nucleotides agree with TRBD1. The CDR3 runs to 15 residues. J lost 0 bases, V lost 4 bases, and 3 bases had no gene match. Germline V gene sequence: CDR1 LNHDA, CDR2 SQIVND (reference sequence). CDR3 residues: CASSTTGNSNQPQHF. CDR3 in DNA: TGTGCCAGTAGTACGACAGGGAATAGCAATCAGCCCCAGCATTTT.

CDR3 loop: CASKSTNYEVYF. CDR3 sequence (DNA): TGTGCCAGCAAGAGCACTAACTACGAGGTGTACTTC. This sequence joins TRBV6-6 and TRBJ2-7; D remains ambiguous. The ends were cut back, 7 bases at V and 12 bases at J, with 19 bases in the middle. This CDR3 is built from 12 residues. CDR1 is MNHNY, CDR2 SVGAGI, per germline (reference sequence).

The rearrangement uses TRBV6-1 and TRBJ1-5; no clear D gene. V was shortened by 2 bases and J by 5 bases, with 7 bases between the two germline ends. In germline, CDR1 is MNHNS, CDR2 SASEGT. The CDR3 length is 13 residues. The CDR3 coding sequence is TGTGCCAGCAGTGAAACTCGGGATCAGCCCCAGCATTTT. Its translation is CASSETRDQPQHF.

This clonotype has more than one count but fewer than ten. The chain recombines TRBV6-2 or TRBV6-3 with TRBJ2-7; TRBD2 aligns across 9 bases. Germline V lookup: CDR1 MNHEY, CDR2 SVGEGT. This CDR3 spans 16 amino acids. Trimming cost V 4 bases and J 4 bases; bases outside gene matches: 11. The CDR3 is CASSSIPLAGGYEQYF. The CDR3 DNA is TGTGCCAGCAGTTCTATCCCCCTGGCGGGAGGGTACGAGCAGTACTTC.

The sample holds many counts of this clonotype. The chain has TRBV4-2 and TRBJ2-2; 12 bases line up with TRBD2. This CDR3 is built from 18 residues. Unmatched junction bases numbered 8, after V lost 0 bases and J lost 6 bases. Germline CDR1 LGHNA, CDR2 YNFKEQ. The CDR3 sequence is CASSQDPGGLAGAGELFF. The CDR3 DNA sequence: TGTGCCAGCAGCCAAGACCCGGGGGGACTAGCGGGTGCCGGGGAGCTGTTTTTT.

J is TRBJ2-5 and V is TRBV7-2, with TRBD1 identical over 9 bases. J gave up 5 bases and V 4 bases, and 5 bases lay outside the gene matches. The CDR3 covers 14 residues. The germline V gene has CDR1 SGHTA and CDR2 FQGNSA. CDR3 protein: CASSWDRVVETQYF. As DNA, the CDR3 is TGTGCCAGCAGCTGGGACAGGGTGGTGGAGACCCAGTACTTC. The whole variable domain, filled in from reference TRBV7-2 and TRBJ2-5, reads GAGVSQSPSNKVTEKGKDVELRCDPISGHTALYWYRQSLGQGLEFLIYFQGNSAPDKSGLPSDRFSAERTGGSVSTLTIQRTQQEDSAVYLCASSWDRVVETQYFGPGTRLLVL.

At least ten counts were recorded for this clonotype. The chain links TRBV7-3 to TRBJ2-1; possible D gene TRBD2, 7 bases. The length of the CDR3 is 16 residues. Trimming stripped 1 base from V and 2 bases from J, with 12 bases between. Germline V gene sequence: CDR1 SGHTA, CDR2 FQGTGA. This CDR3 reads CASSLIGGVPYNEQFF. In DNA form, the CDR3 reads TGTGCCAGCAGCTTAATAGGGGGGGTCCCCTACAATGAGCAGTTCTTC.

There are a few counts of this clonotype. Written as DNA, the CDR3 is TGTGCCAGTAGTCGGACAGGGCGCGGGGACACTGAAGCTTTCTTT. Its translation: CASSRTGRGDTEAFF. The chain employs TRBV19 and TRBJ1-1, with 8 positions matching TRBD1. The V and J ends lost 5 bases and 3 bases, in that order; junction bases with no gene match: 8. CDR1 and CDR2 from the germline V gene are LNHDA and SQIVND (reference sequence). The CDR3 is 15 amino acids.

The sample holds a few counts of this clonotype. This chain uses TRBV15 with TRBJ2-2, with 12 bases that match TRBD1. The CDR3 loop spans 17 amino acids. J gave up 7 bases and V 2 bases, and 8 bases lay outside the gene matches. Germline V gene data show CDR1 as LNHNV and CDR2 as YYDKDF (reference sequence). CDR3 protein: CATSRPPGQGASGELFF. The CDR3 DNA sequence: TGTGCCACCAGCAGACCTCCGGGACAGGGGGCAAGCGGGGAGCTGTTTTTT.

The table lists this clonotype with a few counts. The chain couples TRBV27 to TRBJ2-2; 8 nucleotides align to TRBD1. V shed 6 bases and J 7 bases; nucleotides not matched to a gene: 10. The CDR3 contains 15 residues. Germline V gene lookup returns CDR1 MNHEY and CDR2 SMNVEV (reference sequence). The CDR3 reads CASRDGRGRFGELFF. CDR3 bases: TGTGCCAGCAGGGATGGCAGGGGGCGATTCGGGGAGCTGTTTTTT.

This clonotype was seen repeatedly, ten times or more. J is TRBJ1-1 and V is TRBV10-3, with D perhaps matching TRBD1 (5 bases). The V gene's germline CDR1 is ENHRY and CDR2 SYGVKD. The CDR3 sequence is 13 residues long. V was pared by 3 bases and J by 7 bases, with 12 bases between. The CDR3 DNA reads as TGTGCCATCAGTGAAGGGTGGGGGAGTGAAGCTTTCTTT. This sequence encodes CAISEGWGSEAFF.

This clonotype was seen ten or more times. The CDR3 loop reads CASSLGHGYTF. In nucleotides, the CDR3 is TGTGCCAGCAGTTTAGGGCATGGCTACACCTTC. J is TRBJ1-2 and V is TRBV12-3 or TRBV12-4; D is ambiguous. V was cut by 1 base and J by 6 bases, with 3 bases left in between. This CDR3 comprises 11 residues.

The chain uses TRBV20-1 and TRBJ2-7, with a weak D call TRBD1 (6 bases). The CDR3 runs 13 residues. CDR1 and CDR2 (germline): DFQATT, SNEGSKA (reference sequence). V lost 4 bases, J lost 3 bases, and 13 bases lay in between. The CDR3 reads CSAKRDNLYEQYF. The CDR3 region has the DNA TGCAGTGCTAAACGGGACAACCTCTACGAGCAGTACTTC.

This chain connects TRBV5-1 to TRBJ1-2; the D is unclear. V was trimmed by 0 bases and J by 8 bases, leaving 8 bases between them. In germline, CDR1 is SGHRS, CDR2 YFSETQ. CDR3 length: 12 residues. The CDR3 loop is CASSLGTSGYTF. The CDR3 DNA is TGCGCCAGCAGCTTGGGGACTAGCGGCTACACCTTC.

This clonotype is termed medium-sized. V is TRBV28 and J is TRBJ2-3; 8 nucleotides match TRBD2. Trimming removed 2 bases from V and 2 bases from J; junction bases left unmatched: 9. The CDR3 sequence is 17 residues long. CDR1 and CDR2 from the germline V gene are MDHEN and SYDVKM. The CDR3 is CASSLEPGAGATDTQYF. The CDR3 coding sequence is TGTGCCAGCAGTTTAGAACCCGGAGCGGGAGCCACAGATACGCAGTATTTT.

This clonotype was seen repeatedly, ten times or more. The chain carries TRBV25-1 and TRBJ2-7; D unclear. The length of the CDR3 is 16 residues. The germline V gene has CDR1 MGHDK and CDR2 SYGVNS. With 2 bases removed from V and 0 bases from J, the gap between germline ends came to 14 bases. CDR3 sequence reads: CASSENLGPSSYEQYF. Here the CDR3 DNA reads TGTGCCAGCAGTGAAAATCTCGGCCCCAGCTCCTACGAGCAGTACTTC.

V is TRBV12-3 or TRBV12-4 and J is TRBJ2-1; D is possibly TRBD1 or TRBD2 (5 bases each). This CDR3 comprises 15 residues. The ends were cut back, 6 bases at V and 4 bases at J, with 16 bases in the middle. The CDR3 DNA sequence: TGTGCCAGCAGCTCATTCGGGGCGGAATACAATGAGCAGTTCTTC. This encodes CASSSFGAEYNEQFF.

This clonotype was observed at least ten times. J is TRBJ1-5 and V is TRBV10-3, with a possible D match to TRBD1 (5 bases). The germline CDR1 and CDR2 sequences are ENHRY and SYGVKD. The CDR3 contains 14 residues. V lost 3 bases to trimming and J lost 4 bases, with 10 bases between them. As DNA, the CDR3 is TGTGCCATCAGTGACGGAGGGACTAATCAGCCCCAGCATTTT. Translated: CAISDGGTNQPQHF.

This clonotype showed up many times. This chain connects TRBV7-3 to TRBJ2-1; tentative D call: TRBD2 (5 bases). V was pared by 2 bases and J by 1 base, with 9 bases between. The CDR3 has 15 residues. CDR1 and CDR2 from the germline V gene are SGHTA and FQGTGA. CDR3 loop: CASSLGAGSYNEQFF. In nucleotides, the CDR3 is TGTGCCAGCAGCTTAGGTGCGGGTTCCTACAATGAGCAGTTCTTC.